This T cell receptor (beta chain) derives from a study of cytomegalovirus exposure and HLA in healthy donors. Turning to the study itself: In a later analysis, the roughly 130 validation repertoires were reported to have used the same platform as the roughly 600 first-cohort repertoires. Study-level results: Among TCR beta chains, those listed as cytomegalovirus-associated numbered some 170. There were some public TCRs occurring in many donors, but most TCR sequences were rare.

Regarding this clone: Its antigen remains unidentified.

Some clones are missing from TCRdb's copy, which holds only in-frame ones; the method was immunoSEQ multiplex PCR. The table lists about 98,000 clones, roughly 87% of them singletons, with about 6.5% in the top ten. The length of the CDR3 is 16 residues. V dropped 4 bases and J dropped 9; count of bases not matched to a gene: 12. Germline CDR1 is MNHNY and CDR2 is SVGAGI (reference sequence). This rearrangement joins TRBV6-6 to TRBJ2-1; 10 positions match TRBD2. The sequence came from a man aged 18 to 29 in good health and CMV-seropositive. What was sequenced was PBMCs. CDR3 bases: TGTGCCAGCAGTTCTGGAGGACTAGCGGACAGCACTGAGCAGTTCTTC. Protein product: CASSSGGLADSTEQFF.